This T cell receptor (beta chain) was documented in a study of shared clonotypes between healthy human individuals. Study details: There were three CD4 naive, three CD4 memory, two CD8 naive and one CD8 memory plates per donor.

Under the authors' procedure: ImmunoSEQ sequences covered only the junction and lacked quality scores; filtering therefore differed. Produced via immunoSEQ multiplex PCR; TCRdb's table is partial and in-frame only. The V and J calls and clone size come from that table; D and trimming were worked out from the DNA. The sample carries 2.5 million or so clones, around 94% recorded once. This CDR3 has 13 amino acids. Germline lookup yields CDR1 WSHSY and CDR2 SAAADI. V was trimmed by 6 bases and J by 3 bases, leaving 11 bases between them. Sequenced material: naive CD4+ T cells sorted from blood. Subset here: CD45RA+ positively selected. The chain employs TRBV10-2 and TRBJ1-2; the D gene is possibly TRBD1 (5 bases). This TCR was sampled from a young man in good health. CDR3 in amino acids: CASRPGTDYGYTF. In DNA form, the CDR3 reads TGCGCCAGCAGACCCGGGACGGACTATGGCTACACCTTC.